The clone carrying this T cell receptor (beta chain) was detected only a few times. What it binds is not known. The data are from a study of T cell responses to AZD1222 COVID-19 vaccine. The study, taken as a whole, reports: Across the whole spike, CD4 TCRs peaked at regions 160-218 and 743-854. Baseline seropositives among AZD1222 recipients totaled only six or seven. After the peak T cell response, and only then, were repertoires sampled.

The germline V and J ends were trimmed by 3 bases and 0 bases, with 15 bases remaining between them. This CDR3 has 17 residues. The V gene's germline CDR1 is LNHDA and CDR2 SQIVND (reference sequence). Sequencing used immunoSEQ multiplex PCR; TCRdb keeps in-frame clones, though not all of them. There are 75,000 to 100,000 clones in the sample; about 88% occur only once, and 2.8% lies in the top ten. This TCR was sampled from an adult in good health. The sequenced sample was peripheral blood, obtained on day 0 of AZD1222 vaccination. The V and J genes are TRBV19 and TRBJ1-5, with D uncertain. CDR3 bases: TGTGCCAGTAGTATGGGCCGCAGAACAGCTAGCAATCAGCCCCAGCATTTT. Protein: CASSMGRRTASNQPQHF.